Shown below are 23 T cell receptor beta chains from a single sample sequenced in a study of PD-L1 blockade in urothelial cancer. Here immunoSEQ multiplex PCR was the method, and the copy in TCRdb shows in-frame clones only, minus some. The table has 70,000 or so clones, approximately 91% seen once. The material sequenced was PBMCs, taken around atezolizumab (anti-PD-L1) treatment. The receptors here all came from a man in his 60s with urothelial cancer.

J is TRBJ2-6 and V is TRBV5-1, with 9 positions matching TRBD1. The germline CDR1 and CDR2 sequences are SGHRS and YFSETQ. Unmatched junction bases numbered 5, after V lost 4 bases and J lost 3 bases. The CDR3 contains 16 residues. The CDR3 reads CASSPSTGGGANVLTF. The CDR3 DNA reads TGCGCCAGCAGCCCTTCGACAGGGGGTGGGGCCAACGTCCTGACTTTC. Filled out from reference TRBV5-1 and TRBJ2-6, the complete variable domain reads KAGVTQTPRYLIKTRGQQVTLSCSPISGHRSVSWYQQTPGQGLQFLFEYFSETQRNKGNFPGRFSGRQFSNSRSEMNVSTLELGDSALYLCASSPSTGGGANVLTFGAGSRLTVL.

This clone appeared a single time. The V and J genes are TRBV23-1 and TRBJ2-3, with 13 bases aligning to TRBD2. TRBV23-1 is an ORF; its function is uncertain. CDR3 length: 19 amino acids. Germline trimming cut 4 bases from V and 2 bases from J; bases unmatched to any gene: 12. This CDR3 is CASSREEPGLAGSTDTQYF. The CDR3 DNA is TGCGCCAGCAGTCGGGAGGAACCGGGACTAGCGGGATCCACAGATACGCAGTATTTT.

The chain carries TRBV21-1 and TRBJ1-6; TRBD1 is the table's D call and was not checked against the DNA. TRBV21-1 is given as a pseudogene. This CDR3 has 20 residues. The CDR3 bases are TGTGCCAGCAGCAAAGTGTTTAGTCCCGGGACAGGGCTTGGGGGTCACCCCCTCCACTTT. This encodes CASSKVFSPGTGLGGHPLHF.

The chain recombines TRBV4-1 with TRBJ1-1; D ambiguous. V lost 4 bases and J 4 bases, leaving 7 bases between the germline ends. The CDR3 sequence is 12 residues long. Germline V gives CDR1 MGHRA, CDR2 YSYEKL. The CDR3 protein is CASSLTGTEAFF. The DNA of the CDR3 is TGCGCCAGCAGCCTTACTGGCACTGAAGCTTTCTTT.

The rearrangement links TRBV14 to TRBJ1-2; D gene uncertain. Germline-derived CDR1 and CDR2 are SGHDN and FVKESK. The V end was cut by 6 bases, the J end by 1 base, with 6 bases between. The CDR3 totals 12 residues. Written as DNA, the CDR3 is TGTGCCAGCAGTCCAGATAACTATGGCTACACCTTC. This gives the protein CASSPDNYGYTF.

This chain links TRBV11-2 with TRBJ2-5; TRBD1 aligns across 7 bases. This CDR3 contains 19 residues. Trimming took 4 bases from V and 4 from J; bases not matched to a gene: 21. Germline loops: CDR1 SGHAT, CDR2 FQNNGV. The CDR3, as DNA: TGTGCCAGCAGCTCCTCACAAGGGATCTACAGGGGCAGGGGAGAGACCCAGTACTTC. It codes for CASSSSQGIYRGRGETQYF. The complete variable domain, with remaining parts taken from reference TRBV11-2 and TRBJ2-5, reads EAGVAQSPRYKIIEKRQSVAFWCNPISGHATLYWYQQILGQGPKLLIQFQNNGVVDDSQLPKDRFSAERLKGVDSTLKIQPAKLEDSAVYLCASSSSQGIYRGRGETQYFGPGTRLLVL.

The chain is built from TRBV27 and TRBJ2-5; TRBD1 is a possible D gene (6 bases). The J call is doubtful: the DNA matches TRBJ2-7 better. The V gene's germline CDR1 is MNHEY and CDR2 SMNVEV (reference sequence). The CDR3 is made up of 14 amino acids. CDR3 in DNA: TGTGCCAGCAGTTCCGGGACAAATGTTTACGAGCAGTACTTC. Translated: CASSSGTNVYEQYF.

V gene TRBV5-4 combines with J gene TRBJ2-7, with D perhaps matching TRBD1 (6 bases). V lost 4 bases and J 1 base, leaving 9 bases between the germline ends. This CDR3 is built from 13 residues. Germline V gene sequence: CDR1 SGHNT, CDR2 YYREEE (reference sequence). The CDR3: CASSGDRSYEQYF. CDR3 bases: TGTGCCAGCAGCGGCGACAGGTCCTACGAGCAGTACTTC.

The sample holds one count of this clone. This rearrangement joins TRBV5-1 to TRBJ2-5, with 9 bases aligning to TRBD1. Losses at the gene ends were 4 bases for V and 5 bases for J; bases not matched to a gene: 9. From germline, CDR1 is SGHRS and CDR2 YFSETQ. The CDR3 has 15 residues. CDR3 sequence: CASSPDRGVGETQYF. The DNA of the CDR3 is TGCGCCAGCAGCCCCGACAGGGGGGTGGGGGAGACCCAGTACTTC.

This chain links TRBV11-3 with TRBJ1-2; 10 positions match TRBD1. This CDR3 region has 18 residues. The germline V gene has CDR1 SGHNT and CDR2 YENEEA. After removal of 2 bases from V and 0 bases from J, the junction contained 9 bases not matched to a gene. As DNA, the CDR3 is TGTGCCAGCAGCTTACAAGGACAGGGGGTCCCTCCTAACTATGGCTACACCTTC. Translated: CASSLQGQGVPPNYGYTF.

The chain is built from TRBV5-1 and TRBJ1-1, with D perhaps matching TRBD1 (5 bases). This CDR3 region has 13 residues. The germline CDR1 and CDR2 sequences are SGHRS and YFSETQ. The V gene lost 0 bases and the J gene lost 5 bases, with 8 bases spanning the gap. As DNA, the CDR3 is TGCGCCAGCAGCTTGGGCAGGGTAACTGAAGCTTTCTTT. Translating gives CASSLGRVTEAFF.

The chain couples TRBV19 to TRBJ2-3, with 9 bases matching TRBD2. V shed 4 bases, J shed 6 bases, and the junction held 14 bases outside the gene matches. Germline V gene data show CDR1 as LNHDA and CDR2 as SQIVND (reference sequence). The CDR3 length is 17 residues. CDR3 bases: TGTGCCAGTAGTACCTCTAGCGGGACCCCCGCCTCGGATACGCAGTATTTT. As protein: CASSTSSGTPASDTQYF.

The CDR3 DNA is TGCAGTGCAAGTAGTCCAGATACGCAGTATTTT. Its protein is CSASSPDTQYF. The chain uses TRBV20-1 and TRBJ2-3; D not resolved. Trimming cost V 6 bases and J 4 bases, with 8 bases left between them. The CDR3 is made up of 11 amino acids. In germline, CDR1 is DFQATT, CDR2 SNEGSKA (reference sequence).

This rearrangement joins TRBV2 to TRBJ2-4, with 10 nucleotides matching TRBD1. The germline CDR1 and CDR2 sequences are SNHLY and FYNNEI. Trimming took 6 bases from V and 8 from J; bases not matched to a gene: 10. There are 15 residues in the CDR3. CDR3 residues: CASSVRQGARDIQYF. CDR3 nucleotides: TGTGCCAGCAGCGTCCGACAGGGGGCGCGGGACATTCAGTACTTC.

This clone was observed a few times. The chain links TRBV19 to TRBJ1-5; 7 nucleotides agree with TRBD1. CDR1 and CDR2 (germline): LNHDA, SQIVND (reference sequence). This CDR3 has 18 residues. Unmatched junction bases numbered 16, after V lost 5 bases and J lost 3 bases. The CDR3 DNA follows: TGTGCCAGTAGTCCACAGGGGACGGGGTTGGGTCACAATCAGCCCCAGCATTTT. Translating it yields CASSPQGTGLGHNQPQHF.

V and J are TRBV29-1 and TRBJ1-2; possible D gene TRBD1, 6 bases. The V and J ends lost 2 bases and 6 bases respectively, with 16 bases between them. Germline lookup yields CDR1 SQVTM and CDR2 ANQGSEA. This CDR3 region has 14 residues. In DNA form, the CDR3 reads TGCAGCGTTGAACGGACGGGACACAGAAATGGCTACACCTTC. Residues: CSVERTGHRNGYTF.

The chain is built from TRBV7-2 and TRBJ1-2; the match to TRBD1 covers 9 bases. Trimming cost V 1 base and J 5 bases; bases outside gene matches: 5. CDR1 and CDR2 from the germline V gene are SGHTA and FQGNSA. The CDR3 is 15 amino acids. CDR3 region: CASSLVKGQGYGYTF. CDR3 nucleotides: TGTGCCAGCAGCTTAGTGAAGGGACAGGGATATGGCTACACCTTC.

The CDR3 sequence: CASSWTTGTYEQYF. The CDR3 DNA sequence: TGTGCCAGCAGCTGGACCACGGGGACCTACGAGCAGTACTTC. The chain combines TRBV13 with TRBJ2-7; a weak D match, TRBD2 (5 bases). The CDR3 sequence is 14 residues long. V lost 4 bases to trimming and J lost 2 bases, with 12 bases between them. Germline V gene lookup returns CDR1 PRHDT and CDR2 FYEKMQ (reference sequence). The full variable domain, in which reference TRBV13 and TRBJ2-7 provide the parts outside the CDR3, is AAGVIQSPRHLIKEKRETATLKCYPIPRHDTVYWYQQGPGQDPQFLISFYEKMQSDKGSIPDRFSAQQFSDYHSELNMSSLELGDSALYFCASSWTTGTYEQYFGPGTRLTVT.

The chain recombines TRBV18 with TRBJ1-3; D remains ambiguous. Trimming shortened V by 6 bases and J by 1 base, and 16 bases separated the two germline ends. This CDR3 is 16 amino acids long. Germline V lookup: CDR1 KGHSH, CDR2 LQKENI. CDR3: CASSQTGPGSGNTIYF. CDR3 coding DNA: TGTGCCAGCTCCCAAACTGGGCCGGGGTCTGGAAACACCATATATTTT.

The CDR3 is CASSSQGLAGGGGYEQYF. In DNA form, the CDR3 reads TGCGCCAGCAGCTCCCAAGGACTAGCGGGAGGGGGGGGCTACGAGCAGTACTTC. The chain recombines TRBV5-1 with TRBJ2-7; 15 positions match TRBD2. CDR1 SGHRS and CDR2 YFSETQ come from the germline V gene. This CDR3 region has 18 residues. Losses at the gene ends were 3 bases for V and 3 bases for J; bases not matched to a gene: 10. Full variable domain (remainder filled in from reference TRBV5-1 and TRBJ2-7): KAGVTQTPRYLIKTRGQQVTLSCSPISGHRSVSWYQQTPGQGLQFLFEYFSETQRNKGNFPGRFSGRQFSNSRSEMNVSTLELGDSALYLCASSSQGLAGGGGYEQYFGPGTRLTVT.

The V call is TRBV6-6, the J call TRBJ2-2; 11 bases match TRBD2. This CDR3 has 15 amino acids. Germline CDR1 is MNHNY and CDR2 is SVGAGI (reference sequence). Losses at the gene ends were 7 bases for V and 4 bases for J; bases not matched to a gene: 5. CDR3 protein: CASIPTSGSTGELFF. The CDR3 region has the DNA TGTGCCAGCATCCCAACTAGCGGGAGCACCGGGGAGCTGTTTTTT.

V usage is TRBV7-9 and J usage is TRBJ1-2; 9 nucleotides align to TRBD1. Germline CDR1 SEHNR, CDR2 FQNEAQ (reference sequence). This CDR3 comprises 16 residues. V gave up 10 bases and J gave up 7 bases; unmatched junction bases: 19. CDR3 in amino acids: CATSNSSGTGSTGYTF. CDR3 nucleotide sequence: TGTGCCACCTCGAACTCATCGGGGACAGGGTCCACTGGCTACACCTTC.

The chain has TRBV28 and TRBJ2-1; D is perhaps TRBD2 (6 bases). Germline-derived CDR1 and CDR2 are MDHEN and SYDVKM. The CDR3 runs to 19 residues. V lost 2 bases, J lost 0 bases, and 20 bases lay in between. CDR3 protein: CASSLIWRGRASSYNEQFF. The CDR3 nucleotides are TGTGCCAGCAGTTTAATTTGGCGGGGCAGAGCGAGCTCCTACAATGAGCAGTTCTTC.